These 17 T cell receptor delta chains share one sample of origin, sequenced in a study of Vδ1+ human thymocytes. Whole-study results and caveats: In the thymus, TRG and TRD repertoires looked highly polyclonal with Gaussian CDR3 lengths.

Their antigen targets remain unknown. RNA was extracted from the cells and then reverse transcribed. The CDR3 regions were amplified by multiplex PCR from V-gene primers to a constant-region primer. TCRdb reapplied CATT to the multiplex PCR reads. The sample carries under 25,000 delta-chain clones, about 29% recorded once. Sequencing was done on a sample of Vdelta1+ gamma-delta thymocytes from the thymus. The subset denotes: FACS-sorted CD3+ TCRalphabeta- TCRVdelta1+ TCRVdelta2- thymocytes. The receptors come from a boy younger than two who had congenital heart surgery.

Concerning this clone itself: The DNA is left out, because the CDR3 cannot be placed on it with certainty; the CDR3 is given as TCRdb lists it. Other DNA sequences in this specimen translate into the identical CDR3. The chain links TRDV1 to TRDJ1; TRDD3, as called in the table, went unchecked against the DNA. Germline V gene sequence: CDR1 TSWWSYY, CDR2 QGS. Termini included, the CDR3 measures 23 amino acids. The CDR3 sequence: CALGGASRSLRVWDWGIGDKLIF.

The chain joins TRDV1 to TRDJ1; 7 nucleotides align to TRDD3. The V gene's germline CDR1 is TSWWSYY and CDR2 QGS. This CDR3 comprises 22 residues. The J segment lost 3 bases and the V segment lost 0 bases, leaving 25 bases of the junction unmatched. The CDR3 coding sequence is TGTGCTCTTGGGGAACTCGGCCTTCGTTACGGGGGGGATGGTCATTTTTCCGATAAACTCATCTTT. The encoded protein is CALGELGLRYGGDGHFSDKLIF.

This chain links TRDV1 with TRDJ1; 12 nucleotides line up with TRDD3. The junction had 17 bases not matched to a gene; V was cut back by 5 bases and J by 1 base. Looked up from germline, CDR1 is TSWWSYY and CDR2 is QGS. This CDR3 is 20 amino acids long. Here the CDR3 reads CALGQVWGIRGGGFTDKLIF. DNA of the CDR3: TGTGCTCTTGGGCAAGTCTGGGGGATACGCGGCGGAGGGTTCACCGATAAACTCATCTTT.

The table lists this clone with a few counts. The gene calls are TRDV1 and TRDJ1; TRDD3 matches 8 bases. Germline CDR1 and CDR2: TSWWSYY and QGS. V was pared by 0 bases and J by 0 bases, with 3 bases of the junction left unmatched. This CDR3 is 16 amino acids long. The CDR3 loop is CALGELHWGYTDKLIF. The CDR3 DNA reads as TGTGCTCTTGGGGAACTGCACTGGGGGTACACCGATAAACTCATCTTT.

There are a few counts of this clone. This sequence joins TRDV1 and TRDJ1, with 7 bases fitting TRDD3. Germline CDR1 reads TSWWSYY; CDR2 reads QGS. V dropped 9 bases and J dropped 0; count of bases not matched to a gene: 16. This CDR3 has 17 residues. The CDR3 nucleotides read TGTGCTCTGTGCCTAACCGACTGGGGATGGGACACCGATAAACTCATCTTT. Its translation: CALCLTDWGWDTDKLIF.

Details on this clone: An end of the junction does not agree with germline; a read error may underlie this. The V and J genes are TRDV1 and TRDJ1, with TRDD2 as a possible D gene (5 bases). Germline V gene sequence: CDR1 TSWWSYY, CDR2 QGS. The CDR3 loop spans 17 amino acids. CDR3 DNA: TGTGCTCTTGGGGGCCACCCCTTCTACGGTTACACCGATGAACTCATCTTT. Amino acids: CALGGHPFYGYTDELIF.

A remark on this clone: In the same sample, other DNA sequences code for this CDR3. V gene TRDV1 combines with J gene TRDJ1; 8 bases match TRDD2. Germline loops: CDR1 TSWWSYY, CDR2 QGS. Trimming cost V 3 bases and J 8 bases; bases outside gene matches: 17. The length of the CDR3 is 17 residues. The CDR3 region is CALGELSSYMGGKKLIF. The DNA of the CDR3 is TGTGCTCTTGGGGAGCTTTCTTCCTACATGGGGGGGAAAAAACTCATCTTT.

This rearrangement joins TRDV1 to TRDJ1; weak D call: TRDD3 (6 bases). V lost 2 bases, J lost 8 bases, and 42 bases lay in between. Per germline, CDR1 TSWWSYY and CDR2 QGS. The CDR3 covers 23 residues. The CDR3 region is CALGESVVASPRLVPGEFGKLIF. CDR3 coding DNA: TGTGCTCTTGGGGAATCCGTGGTCGCCTCCCCCCGTTTGGTACCGGGGGAATTTGGGAAACTCATCTTT.

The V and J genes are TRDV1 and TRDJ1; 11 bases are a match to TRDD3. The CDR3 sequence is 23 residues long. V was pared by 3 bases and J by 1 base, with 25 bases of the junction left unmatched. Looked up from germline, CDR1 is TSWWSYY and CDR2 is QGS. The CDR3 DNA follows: TGTGCTCTTGGGGATCCGACCCTTCGGAACGACCCGTACTGGGGGATAGCCACCGATAAACTCATCTTT. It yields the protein CALGDPTLRNDPYWGIATDKLIF.

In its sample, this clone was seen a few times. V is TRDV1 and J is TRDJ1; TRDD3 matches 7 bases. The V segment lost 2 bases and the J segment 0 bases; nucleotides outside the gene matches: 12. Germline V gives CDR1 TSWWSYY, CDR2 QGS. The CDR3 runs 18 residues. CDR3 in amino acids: CALGECLGGSIYTDKLIF. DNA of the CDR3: TGTGCTCTTGGGGAATGTCTGGGGGGTTCCATTTACACCGATAAACTCATCTTT.

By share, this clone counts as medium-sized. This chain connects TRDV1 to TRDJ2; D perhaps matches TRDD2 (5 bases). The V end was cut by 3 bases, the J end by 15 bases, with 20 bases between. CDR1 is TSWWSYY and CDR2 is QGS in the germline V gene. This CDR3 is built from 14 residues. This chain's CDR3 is CALGDFPIGTLVFF. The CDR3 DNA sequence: TGTGCTCTTGGGGACTTCCCTATAGGGACGCTGGTCTTCTTT.

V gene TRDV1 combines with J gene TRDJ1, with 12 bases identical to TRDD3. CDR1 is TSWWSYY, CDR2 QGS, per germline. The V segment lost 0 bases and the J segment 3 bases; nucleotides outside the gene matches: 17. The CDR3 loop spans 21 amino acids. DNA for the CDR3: TGTGCTCTTGGGGAACTAGTCCTTCCTACCGTACTGGGGGATACATCCGATAAACTCATCTTT. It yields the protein CALGELVLPTVLGDTSDKLIF.

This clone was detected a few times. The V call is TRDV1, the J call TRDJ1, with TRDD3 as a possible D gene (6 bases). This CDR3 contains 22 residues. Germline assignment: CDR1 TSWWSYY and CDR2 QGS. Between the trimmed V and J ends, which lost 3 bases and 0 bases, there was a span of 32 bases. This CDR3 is CALGDARPPHARGGSYTDKLIF. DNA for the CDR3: TGTGCTCTTGGGGACGCACGCCCGCCCCACGCTCGTGGGGGTTCGTACACCGATAAACTCATCTTT.

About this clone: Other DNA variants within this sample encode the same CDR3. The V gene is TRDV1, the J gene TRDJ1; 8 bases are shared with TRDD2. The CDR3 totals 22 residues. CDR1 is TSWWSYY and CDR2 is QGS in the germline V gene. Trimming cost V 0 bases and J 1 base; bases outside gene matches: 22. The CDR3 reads CALGELDGRFLRLGAVTDKLIF. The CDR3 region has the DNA TGTGCTCTTGGGGAACTAGACGGGCGCTTCCTACGGCTTGGGGCCGTCACCGATAAACTCATCTTT.

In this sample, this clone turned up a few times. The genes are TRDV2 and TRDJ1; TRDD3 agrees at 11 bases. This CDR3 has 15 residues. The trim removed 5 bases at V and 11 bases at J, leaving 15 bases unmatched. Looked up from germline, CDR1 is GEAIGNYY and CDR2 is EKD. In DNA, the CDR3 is TGTGCCTGTGCCACAAGTCCTGGGGGATACCGGGGGCTCATCTTT. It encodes CACATSPGGYRGLIF.

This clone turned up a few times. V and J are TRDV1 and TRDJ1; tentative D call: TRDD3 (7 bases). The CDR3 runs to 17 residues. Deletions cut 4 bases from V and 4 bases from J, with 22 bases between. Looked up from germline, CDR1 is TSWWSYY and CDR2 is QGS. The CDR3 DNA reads TGTGCTCTTGGGGGTCGGCCTTCCCCGACTGGGGACGATAAACTCATCTTT. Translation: CALGGRPSPTGDDKLIF.

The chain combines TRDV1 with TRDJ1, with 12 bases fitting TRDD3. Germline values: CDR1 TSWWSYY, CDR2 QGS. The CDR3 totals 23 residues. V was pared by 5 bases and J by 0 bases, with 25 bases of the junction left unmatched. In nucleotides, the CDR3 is TGTGCTCTTGGGAGTCGGGGAGCTCCTAGGGTGGGCTGGGGGATACGCTACACCGATAAACTCATCTTT. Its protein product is CALGSRGAPRVGWGIRYTDKLIF.